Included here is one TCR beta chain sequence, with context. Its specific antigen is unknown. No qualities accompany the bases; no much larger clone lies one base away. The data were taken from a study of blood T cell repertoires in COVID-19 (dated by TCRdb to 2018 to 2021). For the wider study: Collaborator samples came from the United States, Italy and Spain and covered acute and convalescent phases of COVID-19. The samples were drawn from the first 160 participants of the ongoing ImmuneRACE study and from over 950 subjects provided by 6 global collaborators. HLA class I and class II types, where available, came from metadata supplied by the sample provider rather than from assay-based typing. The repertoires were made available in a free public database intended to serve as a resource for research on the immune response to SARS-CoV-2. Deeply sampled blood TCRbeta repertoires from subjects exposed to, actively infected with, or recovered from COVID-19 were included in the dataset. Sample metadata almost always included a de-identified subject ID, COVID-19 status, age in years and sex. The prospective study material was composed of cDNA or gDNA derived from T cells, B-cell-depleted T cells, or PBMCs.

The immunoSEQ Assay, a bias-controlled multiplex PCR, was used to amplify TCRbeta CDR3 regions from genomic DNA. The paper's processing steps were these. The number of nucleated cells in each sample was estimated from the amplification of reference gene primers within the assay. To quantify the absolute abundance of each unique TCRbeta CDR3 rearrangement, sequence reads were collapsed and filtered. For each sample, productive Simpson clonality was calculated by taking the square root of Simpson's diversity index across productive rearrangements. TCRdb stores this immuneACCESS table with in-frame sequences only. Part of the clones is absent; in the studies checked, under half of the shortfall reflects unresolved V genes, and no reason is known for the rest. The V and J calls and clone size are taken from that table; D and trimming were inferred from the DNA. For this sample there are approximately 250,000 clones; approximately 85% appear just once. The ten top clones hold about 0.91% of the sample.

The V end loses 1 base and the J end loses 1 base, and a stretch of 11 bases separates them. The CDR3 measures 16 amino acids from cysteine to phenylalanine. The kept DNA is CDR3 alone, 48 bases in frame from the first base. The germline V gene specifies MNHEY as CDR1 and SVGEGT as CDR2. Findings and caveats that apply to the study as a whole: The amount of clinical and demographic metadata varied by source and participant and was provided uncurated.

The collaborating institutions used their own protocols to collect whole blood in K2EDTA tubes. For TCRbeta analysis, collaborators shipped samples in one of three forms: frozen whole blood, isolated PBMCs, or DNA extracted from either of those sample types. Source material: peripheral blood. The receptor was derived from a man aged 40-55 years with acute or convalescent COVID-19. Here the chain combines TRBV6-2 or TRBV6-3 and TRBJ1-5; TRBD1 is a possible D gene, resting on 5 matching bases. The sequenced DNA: TGTGCCAGCAGTTACTTGGGGGAGGGGAGCAATCAGCCCCAGCATTTT. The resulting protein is CASSYLGEGSNQPQHF.